This TCR beta chain appears in the sequencing data of a study of OX40 agonist ivuxolimab in advanced cancers. Study information: Ivuxolimab, an agonistic anti-OX40 (CD134) antibody, was given to patients. Patients achieving partial responses numbered three: one hepatocellular carcinoma case and two cutaneous melanoma cases. Patients assigned to dose escalation were diagnosed with hepatocellular carcinoma, melanoma, renal cell or head and neck cancer.

General study findings and limits: Clones of CD4+ and CD8+ blood T cells grew by week 6 at doses of 0.1 to 3.0 mg/kg.

Comments on this clone: Its cognate antigen is unknown.

Sequenced by immunoSEQ multiplex PCR; TCRdb stores in-frame clones only, minus some. Among 62,000 or so clones listed, less than 95% were seen once. Germline CDR1 SGHRS, CDR2 YFSETQ. This CDR3 contains 16 residues. Trimming shortened V by 0 bases and J by 6 bases, and 18 bases separated the two germline ends. The genes are TRBV5-1 and TRBJ1-1, with TRBD1 as a possible D gene (5 bases). This clonotype was obtained from an adult with an advanced solid tumor such as melanoma, head and neck, liver or kidney cancer. Sequencing was performed on CD4+ or CD8+ T cells sorted from blood, taken in a trial of the OX40 agonist ivuxolimab. CDR3 region: CASSLESGWFGSEAFF. The CDR3 nucleotides are TGCGCCAGCAGCTTGGAGTCAGGGTGGTTCGGGTCTGAAGCTTTCTTT.